This note documents a single T cell receptor (beta chain) sequence. Antigen unknown. This sample was included in a study of shared clonotypes between healthy human individuals. Study in general: Each donor's CD4 naive and CD4 memory cells filled three plates apiece, CD8 naive two, and CD8 memory one. Study results and limitations: Clonotypes that were shared across a handful of donors made up approximately 5% of naive CD4 clonotypes.

This was a deep-level run. The method was immunoSEQ multiplex PCR; TCRdb's version includes in-frame clones alone and lacks a portion of them. The sample gives roughly 2,500,000 clones, over 85% of which show up once; about 0.34% is in the top ten. Sequences were obtained from naive CD4+ T cells from PBMCs. Subset noted: CD45RA+ positively selected. The source is a man younger than 35 in good health. Some clones in this sample may be carry-over from other donors' samples.

In DNA, the CDR3 is TGTGCCAGCAGTTTATTGGTAGCGGGAGGATACAATGAGCAGTTCTTC. Protein: CASSLLVAGGYNEQFF. The chain recombines TRBV28 with TRBJ2-1; 10 bases are a match to TRBD2. J lost 4 bases, V lost 1 base, and 4 bases had no gene match. This CDR3 comprises 16 residues. The germline CDR1 and CDR2 sequences are MDHEN and SYDVKM.